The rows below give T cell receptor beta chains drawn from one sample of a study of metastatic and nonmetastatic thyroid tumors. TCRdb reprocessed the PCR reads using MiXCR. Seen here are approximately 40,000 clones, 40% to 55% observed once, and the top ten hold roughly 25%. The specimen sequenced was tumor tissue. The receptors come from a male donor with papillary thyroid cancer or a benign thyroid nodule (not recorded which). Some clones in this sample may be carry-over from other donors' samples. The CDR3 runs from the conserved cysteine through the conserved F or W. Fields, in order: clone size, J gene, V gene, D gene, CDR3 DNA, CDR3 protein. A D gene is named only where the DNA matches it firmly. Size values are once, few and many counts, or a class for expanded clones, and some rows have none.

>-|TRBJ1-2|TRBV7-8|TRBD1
TGTGCCAGCAGCCGGGACAGGGTTGGCTACACCTTC
CASSRDRVGYTF
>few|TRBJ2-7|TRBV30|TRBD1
TGTGCCTGGAGATTGGGACAGGGCTCCTACGAGCAGTACTTC
CAWRLGQGSYEQYF
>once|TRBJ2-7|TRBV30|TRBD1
TGTGCCTGGGCCTCGGGACAGGCGGTTCCGTACTTC
CAWASGQAVPYF
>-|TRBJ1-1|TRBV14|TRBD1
TGTGCCAGCAGCCAGACAGGGGACAGCGCTGAAGCTTTCTTT
CASSQTGDSAEAFF
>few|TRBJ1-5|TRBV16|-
TGTGCCAGCAGTCTGGGGGGATTCAGCAATCAGCCCCAGCATTTT
CASSLGGFSNQPQHF
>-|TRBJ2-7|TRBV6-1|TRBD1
TGTGCCAGCACGTTTGGGACAGAGGCCTACGAGCAGTACTTC
CASTFGTEAYEQYF
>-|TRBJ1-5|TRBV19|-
TGTGCCAGTAGTATGCAGGGTAACAATCAGCCCCAGCATTTT
CASSMQGNNQPQHF
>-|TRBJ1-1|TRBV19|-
TGTGCCAGTAGTAAACAGCGGGTTATGAACACTGAAGCTTTCTTT
CASSKQRVMNTEAFF
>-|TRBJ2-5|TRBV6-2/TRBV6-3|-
TGTGCCAGCAGTTCGGGGGAGACCCAGTACTTC
CASSSGETQYF
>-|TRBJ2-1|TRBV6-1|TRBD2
TGTGCCAGCAGTTCACACGGCTCCGGGGGGGCTGAGCAGTTCTTC
CASSSHGSGGAEQFF